These T cell receptor beta chains were read from a single sample in a study of response to subunit inactivated influenza vaccine. TCRdb redid the calling of the RT-PCR reads with MiXCR, one entry per CDR3 protein. The repertoire holds 450,000 to 500,000 distinct CDR3 sequences, with 11% as singletons. Source: PBMCs from blood, taken 35 to 45 days after vaccination. The receptors here all came from a man aged 50 or older who received an inactivated influenza vaccine. Each CDR3 is given with its conserved first and last residue. The D gene is left open where the match is weak. Size tells how often a clone was seen (once, few, many) or the class of an expanded clone, and some rows leave it out.

j_gene | v_gene | d_gene | abundance | CDR3aa | CDR3nt
TRBJ2-3 | TRBV6-1 | . | . | CASRQAQRRAVDTQYF | TGTGCCAGCCGCCAGGCTCAAAGACGGGCGGTAGATACGCAGTATTTT
TRBJ2-5 | TRBV20-1 | . | many | CSASRGTVQETQYF | TGCAGTGCTAGCCGGGGGACAGTTCAAGAGACCCAGTACTTC
TRBJ2-7 | TRBV6-1 | . | few | CVTQRGGNYEQYF | TGTGTCACCCAACGCGGCGGAAACTACGAGCAGTACTTC
TRBJ2-2 | TRBV12-3/TRBV12-4 | . | . | CASTVTRGGELFF | TGTGCCAGCACCGTGACTCGGGGCGGGGAGCTGTTTTTT
TRBJ2-7 | TRBV6-5 | . | few | CASSLSKEPYEQYF | TGTGCCAGCAGTTTATCCAAGGAGCCCTACGAGCAGTACTTC
TRBJ2-3 | TRBV7-2 | . | few | CASRAMGVLKTDTQYF | TGTGCCAGCAGGGCCATGGGGGTATTGAAAACAGATACGCAGTATTTT
TRBJ2-1 | TRBV6-1 | . | few | CASSRDGVYNEQFF | TGTGCCAGCAGCCGGGACGGCGTGTACAATGAGCAGTTCTTC
TRBJ1-2 | TRBV18 | TRBD1 | . | CASSSRDREPYGYTF | TGTGCCAGCTCATCCCGGGACAGGGAACCCTATGGCTACACCTTC
TRBJ2-1 | TRBV27 | . | . | CASSLYPQASYNEQFF | TGTGCCAGCAGTTTATACCCGCAGGCCTCCTACAATGAGCAGTTCTTC
TRBJ2-7 | TRBV6-2/TRBV6-3 | . | . | CASSYVLEFRLYEQYF | TGTGCCAGCAGTTATGTGCTAGAGTTCAGGCTCTACGAGCAGTACTTC